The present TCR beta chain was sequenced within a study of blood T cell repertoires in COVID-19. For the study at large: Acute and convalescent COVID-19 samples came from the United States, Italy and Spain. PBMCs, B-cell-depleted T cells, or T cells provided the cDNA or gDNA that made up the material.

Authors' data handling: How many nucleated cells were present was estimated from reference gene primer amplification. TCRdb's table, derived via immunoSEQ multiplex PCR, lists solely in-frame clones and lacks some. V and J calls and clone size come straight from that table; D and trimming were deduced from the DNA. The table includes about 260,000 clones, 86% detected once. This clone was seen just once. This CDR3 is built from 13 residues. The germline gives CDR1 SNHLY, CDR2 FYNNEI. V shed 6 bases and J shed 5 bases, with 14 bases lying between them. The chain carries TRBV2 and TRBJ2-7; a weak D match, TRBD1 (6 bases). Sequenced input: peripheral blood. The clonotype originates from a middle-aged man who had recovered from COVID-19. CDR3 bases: TGTGCCAGCAGACAGGGCACAATCCACGAGCAGTACTTC. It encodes CASRQGTIHEQYF.